These 11 T cell receptor beta chains were all obtained from the same sample, sequenced in a study of T cell repertoires in breast cancer. Paired alpha-beta TCRs of CD8+ T cells were analyzed by expanded emulsion RT-PCR. During the second nested PCR, blocking oligonucleotides suppressed genes that were not paired. From the emulsion pairing reads, TCRdb called clonotypes with MiXCR, one entry per CDR3 protein. The sample gives about 40,000 distinct CDR3 sequences, about 48% of which show up once; roughly 60% is in the top ten. The source material was CD8+ T cells. The receptors stem from a pool of human donors with breast cancer or a healthy control (not recorded which).

This chain links TRBV20-1 with TRBJ2-1; 8 bases line up with TRBD2. CDR3 length equals 14 residues. Germline assignment: CDR1 DFQATT and CDR2 SNEGSKA (reference sequence). V lost 3 bases and J lost 1; bases outside the gene matches: 2. This chain's CDR3 is CSARPSGSYNEQFF. The CDR3 coding sequence is TGCAGTGCTAGGCCTAGCGGGTCCTACAATGAGCAGTTCTTC.

This rearrangement joins TRBV5-4 to TRBJ1-6; no clear D. V lost 4 bases and J 7 bases, leaving 9 bases between the germline ends. CDR1 and CDR2 from the germline V gene are SGHNT and YYREEE (reference sequence). This CDR3 contains 13 residues. Written as DNA, the CDR3 is TGTGCCAGCAGCCCCGGGAACAATTCACCCCTCCACTTT. Protein: CASSPGNNSPLHF.

This chain uses TRBV20-1 with TRBJ1-1, with D unresolved. With 3 bases removed from V and 1 base from J, the gap between germline ends came to 3 bases. The CDR3 consists of 11 residues. The germline CDR1 and CDR2 sequences are DFQATT and SNEGSKA (reference sequence). The CDR3 loop is CSASGNTEAFF. The CDR3 nucleotides read TGCAGTGCTAGTGGGAACACTGAAGCTTTCTTT.

There are a few counts of this clonotype. This sequence joins TRBV6-8 and TRBJ1-1; D unresolved. Trimming cost V 0 bases and J 1 base, with 12 bases left between them. The V gene's germline CDR1 is MNHGY and CDR2 SAAAGT. The CDR3 totals 16 residues. The CDR3 coding sequence is TGTGCCAGCAGTTACTCTCCCGCGGGCTCGAACACTGAAGCTTTCTTT. Its protein is CASSYSPAGSNTEAFF.

The chain carries TRBV5-4 and TRBJ1-1; no clear D gene. The germline V gene has CDR1 SGHNT and CDR2 YYREEE (reference sequence). Trimming took off 0 bases at V and 2 bases at J, with 8 bases between the two ends. This CDR3 comprises 14 residues. The CDR3 DNA sequence: TGTGCCAGCAGCTTGGGGGGTAGCAACACTGAAGCTTTCTTT. Translated, it gives CASSLGGSNTEAFF.

On this clonotype: This may come from a read error, since a much larger clone is one base off. The chain joins TRBV6-2 or TRBV6-3 to TRBJ2-2, with D possibly matching TRBD1 (5 bases). The CDR3 totals 16 residues. Germline V gene lookup returns CDR1 MNHEY and CDR2 SVGEGT. The V and J ends lost 5 bases and 6 bases respectively, with 19 bases between them. The chain's CDR3 is CASSPQRAGQSGELFF. The CDR3 DNA reads as TGTGCCAGCAGTCCCCAAAGGGCAGGGCAGTCCGGGGAGCTGTTTTTT.

At least ten counts were recorded for this clonotype. The chain joins TRBV9 to TRBJ1-6; D ambiguous. The V gene's germline CDR1 is SGDLS and CDR2 YYNGEE. This CDR3 contains 13 residues. The germline V and J ends were trimmed by 6 bases and 6 bases, with 10 bases remaining between them. This chain's CDR3 is CASTYGSNSPLHF. Written as DNA, the CDR3 is TGTGCCAGCACGTACGGAAGTAATTCACCCCTCCACTTT.

This chain links TRBV2 with TRBJ1-2; 8 bases match TRBD1. Germline CDR1 and CDR2: SNHLY and FYNNEI. CDR3 length: 14 residues. Trimming took 6 bases from V and 8 from J; bases not matched to a gene: 11. CDR3 protein: CASSLKGQARGYTF. The CDR3 DNA sequence: TGTGCCAGCAGCCTAAAGGGACAGGCCCGGGGCTACACCTTC.

This clonotype was observed a handful of times. This chain links TRBV5-1 with TRBJ2-7; the match to TRBD1 covers 8 bases. In germline, CDR1 is SGHRS, CDR2 YFSETQ. Trimming took 4 bases from V and 2 from J; bases not matched to a gene: 5. The CDR3 length is 14 residues. The CDR3 DNA reads TGCGCCAGCAGCCCAACGGGACAGGCCTACGAGCAGTACTTC. Translated: CASSPTGQAYEQYF.

J is TRBJ1-4 and V is TRBV2; 9 nucleotides line up with TRBD1. V shed 6 bases and J 10 bases; nucleotides not matched to a gene: 9. The CDR3 consists of 14 residues. CDR1 is SNHLY, CDR2 FYNNEI, per germline. The CDR3 reads CASRGDRAIGKLFF. For the CDR3, the DNA is TGTGCCAGCAGAGGGGACAGGGCAATTGGAAAACTGTTTTTT.

The DNA for the CDR3 is TGTGCCAGCAGTGCATCGGGGGGAGATACGCAGTATTTT. This codes for CASSASGGDTQYF. The chain carries TRBV6-4 and TRBJ2-3; the match to TRBD2 covers 7 bases. Germline loops: CDR1 MRHNA, CDR2 SNTAGT. With V trimmed by 4 bases and J by 5 bases, 3 bases remained unmatched. The CDR3 runs 13 residues.